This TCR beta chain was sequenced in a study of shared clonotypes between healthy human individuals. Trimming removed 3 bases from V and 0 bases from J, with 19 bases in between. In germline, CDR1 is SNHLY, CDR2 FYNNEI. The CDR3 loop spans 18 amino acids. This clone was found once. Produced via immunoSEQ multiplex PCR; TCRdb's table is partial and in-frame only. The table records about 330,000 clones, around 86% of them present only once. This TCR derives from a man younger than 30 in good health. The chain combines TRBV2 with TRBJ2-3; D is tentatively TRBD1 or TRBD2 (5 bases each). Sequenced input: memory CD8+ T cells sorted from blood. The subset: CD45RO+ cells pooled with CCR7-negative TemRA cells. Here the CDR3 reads CASSDIRRTITSTDTQYF. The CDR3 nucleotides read TGTGCCAGCAGTGATATCCGGAGGACAATAACTAGCACAGATACGCAGTATTTT.